The 16 T cell receptor beta chains below were found in one sample sequenced in a study of blood T cell repertoires in COVID-19. The assay was immunoSEQ multiplex PCR, and TCRdb's table has in-frame clones only and misses some. The sample includes under 200,000 clones, more than 70% of them seen just once. Sequencing was carried out using peripheral blood. The source of these receptors is a young man with active or convalescent COVID-19.

J is TRBJ2-7 and V is TRBV28, with TRBD2 as a possible D gene (6 bases). The CDR3 sequence is 14 residues long. CDR1 and CDR2 (germline): MDHEN, SYDVKM. Trimming pared 4 bases from V and 2 bases from J, leaving 12 bases between. CDR3 nucleotides: TGTGCCAGCAGTTACACTAGCTCCACCTACGAGCAGTACTTC. Translation gives CASSYTSSTYEQYF.

V gene TRBV5-1 combines with J gene TRBJ1-6; D remains ambiguous. Germline CDR1 and CDR2: SGHRS and YFSETQ. CDR3 length equals 15 residues. Trimming stripped 6 bases from V and 10 bases from J, with 20 bases between. The CDR3 nucleotides are TGCGCCAGCACAATCGACGGGAGGCGAGGGTCACCCCTCCACTTT. Its translation is CASTIDGRRGSPLHF.

The chain links TRBV19 to TRBJ2-3; TRBD1 matches 10 bases. Germline V gene data show CDR1 as LNHDA and CDR2 as SQIVND (reference sequence). CDR3 length equals 15 residues. Trimming at V came to 3 bases and at J to 3 bases, leaving 3 bases not matched to a gene. CDR3: CASSMRQGATDTQYF. CDR3 DNA sequence: TGTGCCAGTAGTATGAGACAGGGGGCAACAGATACGCAGTATTTT.

V usage is TRBV10-3 and J usage is TRBJ2-7, with D perhaps matching TRBD2 (7 bases). V lost 6 bases and J 2 bases, leaving 17 bases between the germline ends. Germline CDR1 is ENHRY and CDR2 is SYGVKD. The CDR3 is 15 amino acids. CDR3 region: CAISTDKGGTYEQYF. CDR3 sequence (DNA): TGTGCCATCAGCACGGACAAGGGGGGGACCTACGAGCAGTACTTC.

The J gene is TRBJ2-6, the V gene TRBV18, with D possibly TRBD1 on 6 matching bases. Germline CDR1 is KGHSH and CDR2 is LQKENI. V gave up 3 bases and J gave up 2 bases, with 20 bases separating them. The CDR3 loop spans 19 amino acids. The CDR3 protein is CASSPVEGPGAAGANVLTF. CDR3 DNA: TGTGCCAGCTCACCGGTTGAGGGACCAGGGGCGGCTGGGGCCAACGTCCTGACTTTC. Complete variable domain (other parts from reference TRBV18 and TRBJ2-6): NAGVMQNPRHLVRRRGQEARLRCSPMKGHSHVYWYRQLPEEGLKFMVYLQKENIIDESGMPKERFSAEFPKEGPSILRIQQVVRGDSAAYFCASSPVEGPGAAGANVLTFGAGSRLTVL.

The chain uses TRBV3-1 (or the pseudogene TRBV3-2) and TRBJ2-7; 12 nucleotides match TRBD1. This CDR3 is 15 amino acids long. Germline CDR1 LGHDT, CDR2 YNNKEL (reference sequence). The ends lost 3 bases at V and 7 bases at J; junction bases unmatched: 7. CDR3 residues: CASSHPGQGAREQYF. CDR3 nucleotide sequence: TGTGCCAGCAGCCACCCGGGACAGGGGGCTCGGGAGCAGTACTTC.

The chain employs TRBV3-1 (or the pseudogene TRBV3-2) and TRBJ1-5; D gene unclear. This CDR3 is 15 amino acids long. Germline CDR1 LGHDT, CDR2 YNNKEL (reference sequence). With 1 base removed from V and 15 bases from J, the gap between germline ends came to 22 bases. The CDR3 region is CASSQGTGTHWLRHF. The CDR3 nucleotides are TGTGCCAGCAGCCAAGGTACGGGTACACATTGGCTGCGGCATTTT.

The V call is TRBV29-1, the J call TRBJ1-1; 8 bases line up with TRBD1. Trimming cost V 5 bases and J 5 bases; bases outside gene matches: 4. Germline CDR1 is SQVTM and CDR2 is ANQGSEA. The CDR3 spans 12 residues. The CDR3 region is CSVLDRGTEAFF. The CDR3 DNA is TGCAGCGTTCTCGACAGGGGTACTGAAGCTTTCTTT.

The chain uses TRBV14 and TRBJ2-5; TRBD1 matches at 7 bases. Germline loops: CDR1 SGHDN, CDR2 FVKESK. Trimming cost V 4 bases and J 5 bases; bases outside gene matches: 7. The CDR3 spans 14 residues. DNA for the CDR3: TGTGCCAGCAGCCGCAACAGGGGTAGGGAGACCCAGTACTTC. Its translation is CASSRNRGRETQYF.

The J gene is TRBJ2-7, the V gene TRBV5-1; perhaps TRBD2 as D (5 bases). Trimming cost V 0 bases and J 2 bases, with 12 bases left between them. This CDR3 is 15 amino acids long. From germline, CDR1 is SGHRS and CDR2 YFSETQ. Here the CDR3 DNA reads TGCGCCAGCAGCTTGGCGCCCGCGGGTACCTACGAGCAGTACTTC. This gives the protein CASSLAPAGTYEQYF.

The chain couples TRBV28 to TRBJ1-2; TRBD1 matches at 9 bases. Germline-derived CDR1 and CDR2 are MDHEN and SYDVKM. With 7 bases clipped from V and 4 bases from J, the junction kept 7 bases outside the gene matches. The CDR3 loop spans 14 amino acids. CDR3 in DNA: TGTGCCAGCACCAGGGACAGGGTCTCCTATGGCTACACCTTC. Translation: CASTRDRVSYGYTF.

CDR3 sequence reads: CASSADRVETDGANVLTF. As DNA, the CDR3 is TGTGCCAGCAGCGCGGACAGGGTAGAAACGGACGGGGCCAACGTCCTGACTTTC. V is TRBV11-3 and J is TRBJ2-6, with 8 nucleotides matching TRBD1. Germline V gene data show CDR1 as SGHNT and CDR2 as YENEEA. Germline trimming cut 5 bases from V and 4 bases from J; bases unmatched to any gene: 13. The CDR3 is made up of 18 amino acids.

The rearrangement links TRBV5-4 to TRBJ2-7; possibly TRBD2 for D (6 bases). In germline, CDR1 is SGHNT, CDR2 YYREEE (reference sequence). The V end was cut by 0 bases, the J end by 4 bases, with 14 bases between. The CDR3 is 15 amino acids. Here the CDR3 reads CASSLVTSSLYEQYF. For the CDR3, the DNA is TGTGCCAGCAGCTTGGTAACTAGCAGCCTGTACGAGCAGTACTTC.

The chain combines TRBV19 with TRBJ1-5; weak D call: TRBD1 (6 bases). Trimming left V 6 bases short and J 6 bases short, with 18 bases between. Germline values: CDR1 LNHDA, CDR2 SQIVND (reference sequence). The CDR3 length is 15 residues. Written as DNA, the CDR3 is TGTGCCAGTAGGGAAGGACAGACTCCCATTCAGCCCCAGCATTTT. Its translation is CASREGQTPIQPQHF.

V and J are TRBV6-2 or TRBV6-3 and TRBJ2-1, with D perhaps matching TRBD2 (6 bases). Germline values: CDR1 MNHEY, CDR2 SVGEGT. This CDR3 has 16 amino acids. V was clipped by 4 bases and J by 7 bases, with 20 bases between them. The CDR3 region is CASSSWGDQGSNEQFF. The CDR3 region has the DNA TGTGCCAGCAGTTCCTGGGGGGATCAGGGTTCTAATGAGCAGTTCTTC.

The V and J genes are TRBV9 and TRBJ2-3; D uncertain. The CDR3 consists of 14 residues. Germline assignment: CDR1 SGDLS and CDR2 YYNGEE. V dropped 0 bases and J dropped 1 base, with 6 bases sitting between them. CDR3 nucleotide sequence: TGTGCCAGCAGCGTAGCTATGGGCACAGATACGCAGTATTTT. This codes for CASSVAMGTDTQYF.